This T cell receptor (beta chain) is from a study of blood T cell repertoires in COVID-19. Study information: The analysed material was cDNA or gDNA that came from T cells, B-cell-depleted T cells, or PBMCs.

The data were produced by immunoSEQ multiplex PCR, yet TCRdb's version contains in-frame clones alone and is incomplete. Of about 210,000 clones listed, 70% to 90% are singletons. This clone has more than one count but fewer than ten. The CDR3 is 14 residues long. The V and J ends lost 7 bases and 2 bases, in that order; junction bases with no gene match: 9. CDR1 is SQVTM, CDR2 ANQGSEA, per germline. Individuals aged about 18 to 89 years were recruited from fewer than 30 US areas. This chain uses TRBV29-1 with TRBJ1-2; 8 nucleotides align to TRBD1. The material sequenced was PBMCs or T cells enriched from blood (not recorded which). This TCR was recovered from a woman aged 18-29 years who had recovered from COVID-19. Here the CDR3 DNA reads TGCAGCGGTGCCGGACAGGGAACGAACTATGGCTACACCTTC. Its protein is CSGAGQGTNYGYTF.